This passage covers 30 T cell receptor beta chains from one sample sequenced in a study of T-cell memory formation after mild COVID-19. TCRdb called the 5' RACE reads again in MiXCR, with one record for every CDR3 protein. Among over 150,000 distinct CDR3 sequences listed, 10% to 15% were seen once. Sequences were obtained from PBMCs or a T cell subset sorted from them (not recorded which). The receptors shown here come from a man younger than 30 who had mild COVID-19 (a few samples of this study predate the infection). Cell type and time point are not known.

V gene TRBV19 combines with J gene TRBJ2-1, with D perhaps TRBD1 (6 bases). The CDR3 runs 15 residues. Deletions cut 5 bases from V and 6 bases from J, with 17 bases between. The germline V gene has CDR1 LNHDA and CDR2 SQIVND (reference sequence). CDR3: CASSRAPGAANEQFF. In nucleotides, the CDR3 is TGTGCCAGTAGTCGGGCTCCAGGGGCAGCCAATGAGCAGTTCTTC.

In this sample, this clonotype turned up a few times. The chain's CDR3 is CASSYSSGSPNQPQHF. Here the CDR3 DNA reads TGTGCCAGCAGTTACTCGAGTGGGTCTCCCAATCAGCCCCAGCATTTT. The genes are TRBV6-6 and TRBJ1-5; no clear D. Germline-derived CDR1 and CDR2 are MNHNY and SVGAGI (reference sequence). Between the trimmed V and J ends, which lost 0 bases and 3 bases, there was a span of 12 bases. This CDR3 is 16 amino acids long.

The table lists this clonotype with many counts. CDR3 protein: CASSPGTGNIQYF. The CDR3 DNA reads as TGTGCCAGCAGCCCCGGGACAGGGAACATTCAGTACTTC. The chain employs TRBV12-3 or TRBV12-4 and TRBJ2-4, with 9 positions matching TRBD1. The CDR3 loop spans 13 amino acids. J gave up 7 bases and V 6 bases, and 4 bases lay outside the gene matches.

This chain connects TRBV27 to TRBJ2-7; D is unresolved. The CDR3 runs to 11 residues. V dropped 8 bases and J dropped 3 bases, with 8 bases sitting between them. CDR1 and CDR2 from the germline V gene are MNHEY and SMNVEV (reference sequence). The CDR3, as DNA: TGTGCCAGCGGCCCAAACTACGAGCAGTACTTC. This sequence encodes CASGPNYEQYF.

Points on this clonotype: Germline is not matched at one junction end, which may reflect a read error. The rearrangement links TRBV5-1 to TRBJ1-1; no firm D call. CDR3 length: 14 amino acids. CDR1 is SGHRS and CDR2 is YFSETQ in the germline V gene. CDR3 residues: CAGSLAGGNTEAFF. The DNA for the CDR3 is TGCGCCGGCAGCTTGGCGGGAGGGAACACTGAAGCTTTCTTT.

The rearrangement joins TRBV11-3 to TRBJ2-2; 10 nucleotides match TRBD1. Germline V gives CDR1 SGHNT, CDR2 YENEEA. Trimming took 5 bases from V and 7 from J; bases not matched to a gene: 7. The CDR3 is 15 amino acids. Here the CDR3 reads CASSSDRGPNGELFF. In DNA, the CDR3 is TGTGCCAGCAGCAGTGACAGGGGGCCGAACGGGGAGCTGTTTTTT.

This chain uses TRBV5-1 with TRBJ2-6; TRBD1 is a possible D gene (6 bases). Germline CDR1 and CDR2: SGHRS and YFSETQ. The CDR3 has 16 residues. Trimming shortened V by 0 bases and J by 2 bases, and 9 bases separated the two germline ends. The CDR3 is CASSLDGGAGANVLTF. The CDR3 nucleotides are TGCGCCAGCAGCTTGGATGGGGGCGCTGGGGCCAACGTCCTGACTTTC.

This clonotype was seen a few times. This sequence joins TRBV6-6 and TRBJ1-6; no clear D. Trimming pared 2 bases from V and 2 bases from J, leaving 13 bases between. CDR1 and CDR2 from the germline V gene are MNHNY and SVGAGI (reference sequence). The CDR3 contains 17 residues. The CDR3 loop reads CASSYAPARAYNSPLHF. DNA of the CDR3: TGTGCCAGCAGTTACGCCCCGGCTAGGGCCTATAATTCACCCCTCCACTTT.

This clonotype has ten or more counts. V is TRBV5-1 and J is TRBJ2-5, with TRBD1 matching over 8 bases. This CDR3 is built from 13 residues. Germline V CDR1 and CDR2: SGHRS, YFSETQ. Trimming removed 7 bases from V and 2 bases from J; junction bases left unmatched: 4. The CDR3 loop reads CASARQGQETQYF. CDR3 DNA: TGCGCCAGCGCCCGACAGGGGCAAGAGACCCAGTACTTC.

The J gene is TRBJ2-5, the V gene TRBV12-3 or TRBV12-4; weak D call: TRBD2 (6 bases). This CDR3 has 14 amino acids. V was trimmed by 5 bases and J by 2 bases, leaving 12 bases between them. CDR3 region: CASSPGGMQETQYF. The CDR3 DNA reads TGTGCCAGCAGTCCCGGGGGAATGCAAGAGACCCAGTACTTC.

This clonotype was picked up a small number of times. V is TRBV7-3 and J is TRBJ2-1; 8 positions agree with TRBD2. The germline CDR1 and CDR2 sequences are SGHTA and FQGTGA. This CDR3 comprises 13 residues. V shed 5 bases and J 7 bases; nucleotides not matched to a gene: 4. The CDR3 nucleotides read TGTGCCAGCAGCCCGGGGGGGCGGAATGAGCAGTTCTTC. This encodes CASSPGGRNEQFF.

The CDR3 protein is CASSFTYTDTQYF. CDR3 nucleotide sequence: TGTGCCAGCAGCTTTACCTATACAGATACGCAGTATTTT. The chain recombines TRBV13 with TRBJ2-3; D not certain. Germline V gene lookup returns CDR1 PRHDT and CDR2 FYEKMQ (reference sequence). CDR3 length: 13 residues. Trimming removed 3 bases from V and 3 bases from J, with 7 bases in between.

The chain links TRBV27 to TRBJ2-1; 12 nucleotides align to TRBD2. CDR3 length equals 16 residues. CDR1 MNHEY and CDR2 SMNVEV come from the germline V gene (reference sequence). Trimming removed 5 bases from V and 6 bases from J; junction bases left unmatched: 8. DNA for the CDR3: TGTGCCAGCAGTCTGAACCCGACTAGCGGGGGCAATGAGCAGTTCTTC. Translation gives CASSLNPTSGGNEQFF.

The V and J genes are TRBV20-1 and TRBJ1-5, with D perhaps matching TRBD1 (5 bases). V was clipped by 5 bases and J by 2 bases, with 13 bases between them. Germline V CDR1 and CDR2: DFQATT, SNEGSKA (reference sequence). The CDR3 runs to 14 residues. The CDR3 sequence: CSAPRGAGNQPQHF. In DNA, the CDR3 is TGCAGTGCTCCTCGGGGCGCGGGCAATCAGCCCCAGCATTTT.

This clonotype has just a few counts. The V and J genes are TRBV6-5 and TRBJ2-3; D perhaps matches TRBD1 (6 bases). Between the trimmed V and J ends, which lost 0 bases and 0 bases, there was a span of 16 bases. Germline V gene lookup returns CDR1 MNHEY and CDR2 SVGAGI. The CDR3 has 18 residues. CDR3 DNA: TGTGCCAGCAGTTACTCGACAGGCCAATACGCTAGCACAGATACGCAGTATTTT. Translated: CASSYSTGQYASTDTQYF.

A few counts support this clonotype. The chain joins TRBV7-3 to TRBJ2-3; 11 bases match TRBD1. The germline V gene has CDR1 SGHTA and CDR2 FQGTGA. This CDR3 has 17 residues. Trimming cost V 0 bases and J 2 bases; bases outside gene matches: 4. The CDR3 DNA sequence: TGTGCCAGCAGCTTAACTCGGACAGGGGGCTTCACAGATACGCAGTATTTT. It is translated as CASSLTRTGGFTDTQYF.

This clonotype was observed a handful of times. The V call is TRBV7-9, the J call TRBJ2-7; 7 bases line up with TRBD1. The CDR3 runs 12 residues. The V gene's germline CDR1 is SEHNR and CDR2 FQNEAQ (reference sequence). V lost 5 bases and J lost 6; bases outside the gene matches: 4. The CDR3 spells CASSRQGGEQYF. In DNA, the CDR3 is TGTGCCAGCAGCAGACAGGGTGGCGAGCAGTACTTC. The variable domain in full, with the rest retrieved from reference TRBV7-9 and TRBJ2-7, is DTGVSQNPRHKITKRGQNVTFRCDPISEHNRLYWYRQTLGQGPEFLTYFQNEAQLEKSRLLSDRFSAERPKGSFSTLEIQRTEQGDSAMYLCASSRQGGEQYFGPGTRLTVT.

This clonotype was seen a few times. The rearrangement links TRBV5-1 to TRBJ2-2; TRBD1 or TRBD2 may be the D gene (5 bases each). Germline V gene data show CDR1 as SGHRS and CDR2 as YFSETQ. V lost 3 bases and J lost 5, with 11 bases in between. The CDR3 has 14 amino acids. The CDR3 nucleotides read TGCGCCAGCAGCTACCGGGACGGGACCGGGGAGCTGTTTTTT. Its protein product is CASSYRDGTGELFF.

The rearrangement uses TRBV5-1 and TRBJ2-5; TRBD1 aligns across 9 bases. Per the germline V gene, CDR1 is SGHRS and CDR2 is YFSETQ. V dropped 0 bases and J dropped 5; count of bases not matched to a gene: 8. CDR3 length: 16 amino acids. The CDR3 sequence: CASSLGPAGTGETQYF. In nucleotides, the CDR3 is TGCGCCAGCAGCTTGGGACCAGCCGGGACAGGGGAGACCCAGTACTTC.

The chain combines TRBV20-1 with TRBJ2-2; D possibly corresponds to TRBD1 (6 bases). V was shortened by 4 bases and J by 1 base, with 7 bases between the two germline ends. Per germline, CDR1 DFQATT and CDR2 SNEGSKA (reference sequence). There are 13 residues in the CDR3. In nucleotides, the CDR3 is TGCAGTGCTACGGGACAGAACACCGGGGAGCTGTTTTTT. It codes for CSATGQNTGELFF.

The chain combines TRBV12-3 or TRBV12-4 with TRBJ2-3; D is unclear. The V and J ends lost 6 bases and 0 bases respectively, with 7 bases between them. There are 13 residues in the CDR3. DNA of the CDR3: TGTGCCAGCAGAAACCCCAGCACAGATACGCAGTATTTT. Encoded protein: CASRNPSTDTQYF.

This clonotype appeared a few times. As DNA, the CDR3 is TGTGCCAGCAGAGGAAGGTCGGTTCAGCCCCAGCATTTT. Its protein product is CASRGRSVQPQHF. V usage is TRBV12-3 or TRBV12-4 and J usage is TRBJ1-5; no clear D gene. CDR3 size: 13 residues. Deletions cut 6 bases from V and 6 bases from J, with 12 bases between.

This clonotype has more than one count but fewer than ten. The chain is built from TRBV7-2 and TRBJ2-3; TRBD2 matches at 8 bases. Trimming took 6 bases from V and 6 from J; bases not matched to a gene: 8. CDR1 and CDR2 from the germline V gene are SGHTA and FQGNSA. This CDR3 is built from 14 residues. The CDR3 DNA reads TGTGCCAGCAGGAACGGACTAGCTAGTGATACGCAGTATTTT. As protein: CASRNGLASDTQYF. Filled out from reference TRBV7-2 and TRBJ2-3, the complete variable domain reads GAGVSQSPSNKVTEKGKDVELRCDPISGHTALYWYRQSLGQGLEFLIYFQGNSAPDKSGLPSDRFSAERTGGSVSTLTIQRTQQEDSAVYLCASRNGLASDTQYFGPGTRLTVL.

The chain couples TRBV7-2 to TRBJ2-1, with 7 bases matching TRBD2. V shed 5 bases and J 8 bases; nucleotides not matched to a gene: 12. Germline loops: CDR1 SGHTA, CDR2 FQGNSA. This CDR3 spans 15 amino acids. The CDR3 is CASSKGRGSYDEQFF. For the CDR3, the DNA is TGTGCCAGCAGCAAGGGGCGGGGGTCATACGATGAGCAGTTCTTC. The full variable domain, its missing parts supplied by reference TRBV7-2 and TRBJ2-1, is GAGVSQSPSNKVTEKGKDVELRCDPISGHTALYWYRQSLGQGLEFLIYFQGNSAPDKSGLPSDRFSAERTGGSVSTLTIQRTQQEDSAVYLCASSKGRGSYDEQFFGPGTRLTVL.

This clonotype has just a few counts. The chain is built from TRBV7-2 and TRBJ2-5, with unresolved D. Per germline, CDR1 SGHTA and CDR2 FQGNSA. The CDR3 consists of 15 residues. V was cut by 4 bases and J by 1 base, with 13 bases left in between. CDR3 in amino acids: CASSSSGRTQETQYF. The CDR3 DNA follows: TGTGCCAGCAGCTCCTCAGGAAGGACCCAAGAGACCCAGTACTTC. The full variable domain, in which reference TRBV7-2 and TRBJ2-5 provide the parts outside the CDR3, is GAGVSQSPSNKVTEKGKDVELRCDPISGHTALYWYRQSLGQGLEFLIYFQGNSAPDKSGLPSDRFSAERTGGSVSTLTIQRTQQEDSAVYLCASSSSGRTQETQYFGPGTRLLVL.

This clonotype was seen only a few times. This chain uses TRBV5-1 with TRBJ2-6, with unresolved D. The V and J ends lost 1 base and 1 base respectively, with 6 bases between them. Germline V gene data show CDR1 as SGHRS and CDR2 as YFSETQ. CDR3 length: 15 residues. In DNA, the CDR3 is TGCGCCAGCAGCTTGTCGGTTTCTGGGGCCAACGTCCTGACTTTC. This codes for CASSLSVSGANVLTF.

A few counts support this clonotype. V gene TRBV28 combines with J gene TRBJ1-5; D is uncertain. Germline loops: CDR1 MDHEN, CDR2 SYDVKM. The V end was cut by 7 bases, the J end by 5 bases, with 9 bases between. The length of the CDR3 is 12 residues. CDR3 bases: TGTGCCAGCACGGGGTCGGATCAGCCCCAGCATTTT. It specifies CASTGSDQPQHF.

The chain joins TRBV9 to TRBJ2-2; TRBD1 matches at 7 bases. The CDR3 has 16 amino acids. With V trimmed by 3 bases and J by 2 bases, 7 bases remained unmatched. Germline V gene data show CDR1 as SGDLS and CDR2 as YYNGEE. The CDR3 loop reads CASSARGGQNTGELFF. The CDR3 nucleotides are TGTGCCAGCAGCGCCCGAGGGGGCCAAAACACCGGGGAGCTGTTTTTT.

This chain connects TRBV5-1 to TRBJ1-1; D might be TRBD1 (6 bases). Germline V lookup: CDR1 SGHRS, CDR2 YFSETQ. The CDR3 consists of 14 residues. Trimming stripped 3 bases from V and 4 bases from J, with 13 bases between. CDR3 sequence: CASSSNRVFTEAFF. CDR3 sequence (DNA): TGCGCCAGCAGCTCGAACAGGGTTTTCACTGAAGCTTTCTTT.

This clonotype was observed many times. The V and J genes are TRBV20-1 and TRBJ2-7; the D is unclear. Per germline, CDR1 DFQATT and CDR2 SNEGSKA (reference sequence). Trimming removed 5 bases from V and 2 bases from J, with 10 bases in between. The CDR3 has 12 amino acids. The CDR3 DNA follows: TGCAGTGCTCGGCAAGGGCCCTACGAGCAGTACTTC. Protein sequence: CSARQGPYEQYF.